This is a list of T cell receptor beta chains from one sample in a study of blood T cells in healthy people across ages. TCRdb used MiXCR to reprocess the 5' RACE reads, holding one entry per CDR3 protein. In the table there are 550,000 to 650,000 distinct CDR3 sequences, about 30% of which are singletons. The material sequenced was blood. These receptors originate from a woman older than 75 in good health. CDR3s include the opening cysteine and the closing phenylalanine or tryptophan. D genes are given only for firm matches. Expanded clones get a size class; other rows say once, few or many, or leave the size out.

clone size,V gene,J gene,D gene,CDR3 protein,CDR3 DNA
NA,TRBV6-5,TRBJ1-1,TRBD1,CASSLTGTVNTEAFF,TGTGCCAGCAGTCTAACGGGGACAGTGAACACTGAAGCTTTCTTT
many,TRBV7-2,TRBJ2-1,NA,CASSPVVGQRFF,TGTGCCAGCAGCCCAGTTGTAGGACAGCGGTTCTTC
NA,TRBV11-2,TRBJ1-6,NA,CASSLVGGRDSPLHF,TGTGCCAGCAGCTTAGTTGGGGGGAGGGATTCACCCCTCCACTTT
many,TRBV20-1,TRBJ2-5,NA,CSARAGDRWETQYF,TGCAGTGCTAGGGCAGGGGACCGGTGGGAGACCCAGTACTTC
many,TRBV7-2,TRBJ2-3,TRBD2,CASSLGLAGGQQDTQYF,TGTGCCAGCAGCTTAGGTCTAGCGGGGGGGCAACAAGATACGCAGTATTTT
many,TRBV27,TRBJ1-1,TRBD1,CASSLDRGLMNTEAFF,TGTGCCAGCAGTCTAGACAGGGGGCTAATGAACACTGAAGCTTTCTTT
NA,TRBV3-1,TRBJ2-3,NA,CASSQDLTGPSDAQYF,TGTGCCAGCAGCCAAGACCTCACAGGGCCCTCAGATGCGCAGTATTTT
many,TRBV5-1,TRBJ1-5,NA,CASSLEPGQPQHF,TGCGCCAGCAGCTTAGAGCCTGGTCAGCCCCAGCATTTT
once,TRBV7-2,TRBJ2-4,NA,CASSLEAIGLAKNIQYF,TGTGCCAGCAGCTTAGAGGCCATAGGGTTAGCCAAAAACATTCAGTACTTC
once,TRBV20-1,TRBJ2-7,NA,CSARETVSYEQYF,TGCAGTGCTAGAGAGACGGTATCCTACGAGCAGTACTTC
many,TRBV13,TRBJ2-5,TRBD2,CASSYAGGGQETQYF,TGTGCCAGCAGCTACGCGGGGGGTGGTCAAGAGACCCAGTACTTC
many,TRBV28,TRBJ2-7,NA,CASSPISTEQYF,TGTGCCAGCAGTCCGATTAGTACCGAGCAGTACTTC
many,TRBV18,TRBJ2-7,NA,CASSPGARGEQYF,TGTGCCAGCTCACCGGGCGCCAGAGGCGAGCAGTACTTC
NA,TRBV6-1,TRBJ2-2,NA,CASRQGPGTGELFF,TGTGCCAGCAGGCAGGGGCCGGGCACCGGGGAGCTGTTTTTT
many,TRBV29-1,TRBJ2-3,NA,CSVAVGPDTQYF,TGCAGCGTTGCCGTGGGCCCAGATACGCAGTATTTT
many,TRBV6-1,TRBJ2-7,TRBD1,CASSPGTDVSEQYF,TGTGCCAGCAGTCCCGGGACAGACGTATCCGAGCAGTACTTC
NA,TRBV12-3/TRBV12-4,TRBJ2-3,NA,CASKGGAGVPGDMQYF,TGTGCCAGCAAAGGTGGGGCCGGAGTGCCAGGAGATATGCAGTATTTT
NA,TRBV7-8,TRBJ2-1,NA,CASSPSEGPYERFF,TGTGCCAGCAGCCCCTCCGAGGGTCCTTACGAGCGGTTCTTC
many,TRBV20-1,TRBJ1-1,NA,CSAYRATEAFF,TGCAGTGCGTACAGGGCCACTGAAGCTTTCTTT
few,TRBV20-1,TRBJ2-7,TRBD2,CSASGLAGYEQYF,TGCAGTGCTAGTGGACTAGCGGGGTACGAGCAGTACTTC
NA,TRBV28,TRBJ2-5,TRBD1,CTSRPPGQGLSEQYF,TGTACCAGCAGGCCTCCGGGACAGGGTTTGAGTGAGCAGTACTTC
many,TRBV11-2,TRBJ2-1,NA,CASSLGARQFF,TGTGCCAGCAGCTTAGGAGCGCGGCAGTTCTTC
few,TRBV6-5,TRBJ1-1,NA,CASIRPGGVRGEAFF,TGTGCCAGCATCCGTCCCGGGGGGGTCCGTGGTGAAGCTTTCTTT
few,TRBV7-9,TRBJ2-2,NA,CASSSESNTGELFF,TGTGCCAGCAGCTCGGAATCGAACACCGGGGAGCTGTTTTTT
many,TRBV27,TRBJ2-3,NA,CASSPPLRQGYTDTQYF,TGTGCCAGCAGTCCGCCCCTTCGGCAGGGGTACACAGATACGCAGTATTTT
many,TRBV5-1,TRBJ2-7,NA,CASRRDGTSVYEQYF,TGCGCCAGCAGGCGAGACGGGACATCGGTTTACGAGCAGTACTTC
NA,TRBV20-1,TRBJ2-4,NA,CSARNGGVADLIAKNIQYF,TGCAGTGCTAGAAATGGTGGGGTAGCGGACCTAATAGCCAAAAACATTCAGTACTTC
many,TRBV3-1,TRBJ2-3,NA,CASSLVGSSTDTQYF,TGTGCCAGCAGCCTGGTTGGCTCAAGCACAGATACGCAGTATTTT
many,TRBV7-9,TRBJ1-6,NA,CASSGMRPGVPLHF,TGTGCCAGCAGCGGTATGAGGCCCGGAGTACCCCTCCACTTT
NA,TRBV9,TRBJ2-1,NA,CASSVPTDNEQFF,TGTGCCAGCAGCGTCCCGACAGACAATGAGCAGTTCTTC
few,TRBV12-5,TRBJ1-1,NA,CASGLGQDTEAFF,TGTGCTAGTGGTCTCGGACAAGACACTGAAGCTTTCTTT
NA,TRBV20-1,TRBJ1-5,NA,CSATRLKGSQPQHF,TGCAGTGCTACGAGGCTAAAGGGGAGTCAGCCCCAGCATTTT
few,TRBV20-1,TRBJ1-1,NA,CSATGRANTEAFF,TGCAGTGCTACCGGGAGGGCGAACACTGAAGCTTTCTTT
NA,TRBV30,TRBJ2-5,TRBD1,CAWRKYRGQRQEIQYF,TGTGCCTGGAGAAAGTACAGGGGTCAGAGGCAAGAGATCCAGTACTTC
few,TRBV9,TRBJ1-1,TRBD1,CASSGRGQGNTEAFF,TGTGCCAGCAGCGGCCGGGGACAGGGGAACACTGAAGCTTTCTTT
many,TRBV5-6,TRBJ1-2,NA,CASSVLGGSGYTF,TGTGCCAGCAGCGTTTTGGGGGGTTCTGGCTACACCTTC
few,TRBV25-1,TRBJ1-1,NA,CASSGRAQSTEAFF,TGTGCCAGCAGTGGCCGGGCACAGAGCACTGAAGCTTTCTTT
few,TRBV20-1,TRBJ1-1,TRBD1,CSAIRTGVAEAFF,TGCAGTGCTATAAGGACAGGGGTAGCTGAAGCTTTCTTT
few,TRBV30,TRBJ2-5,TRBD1,CAWRGKRGPWETQYF,TGTGCCTGGAGGGGGAAGAGGGGGCCCTGGGAGACCCAGTACTTC
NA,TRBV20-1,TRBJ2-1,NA,CSARGTTKFNEQFF,TGCAGTGCTAGAGGGACTACAAAATTCAATGAGCAGTTCTTC
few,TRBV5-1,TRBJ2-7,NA,CASSLGGAESSYEQYF,TGCGCCAGCAGCTTGGGCGGCGCAGAGAGCTCCTACGAGCAGTACTTC
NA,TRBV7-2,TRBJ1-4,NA,CTSSLGGQTNEKLFF,TGTACCAGCAGCTTAGGGGGGCAGACTAATGAAAAACTGTTTTTT
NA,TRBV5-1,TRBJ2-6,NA,CASSPALDSGSVSVLTF,TGCGCCAGCAGTCCCGCCCTGGACAGCGGTAGTGTGTCCGTCCTGACTTTC
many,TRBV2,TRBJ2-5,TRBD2,CASGTSGLPRKETQYF,TGTGCCAGCGGGACTAGCGGCCTGCCGAGGAAGGAGACCCAGTACTTC
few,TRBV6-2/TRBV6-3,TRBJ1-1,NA,CASSLNGRATEAFF,TGTGCCAGCAGTCTTAATGGCAGGGCCACTGAAGCTTTCTTT
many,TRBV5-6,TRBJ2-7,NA,CASTSGVEQYF,TGTGCCAGCACCAGTGGGGTCGAGCAGTACTTC
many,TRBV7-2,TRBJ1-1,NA,CASSPEFANTEAFF,TGTGCCAGCAGCCCCGAGTTTGCGAACACTGAAGCTTTCTTT
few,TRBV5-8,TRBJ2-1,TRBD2,CASSTYRLASYNEQCF,TGTGCCAGCAGCACCTACCGACTAGCGAGTTACAATGAGCAGTGCTTC
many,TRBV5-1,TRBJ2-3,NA,CASSLQARPRDTQYF,TGCGCCAGCAGCTTGCAAGCCCGCCCCCGAGATACGCAGTATTTT
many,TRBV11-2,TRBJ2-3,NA,CASSFRLSKGSDTQYF,TGTGCCAGCAGCTTCCGACTCAGCAAAGGATCAGATACGCAGTATTTT
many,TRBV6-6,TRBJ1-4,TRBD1,CASSYRDRREKLFF,TGTGCCAGCAGTTACAGGGACAGGCGAGAAAAACTGTTTTTT
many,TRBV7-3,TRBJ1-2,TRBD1,CASSSTGGYGYTF,TGTGCCAGCAGCTCGACAGGGGGCTATGGCTACACCTTC